Presented here are 18 T cell receptor beta chains from one specimen sequenced in a study of Graves' ophthalmopathy and Graves' hyperthyroidism. Amplification of TCR beta CDR3 regions used RNA transcripts. First-round RT-PCR used HTBI primers; second-round multiplex PCR followed. TCRdb recomputed calls from the multiplex PCR reads with MiXCR, one row per CDR3 protein. The sample includes 200,000 to 250,000 distinct CDR3 sequences, approximately 21% of them seen just once. The sample taken for sequencing was peripheral blood. These receptors originate from a woman aged 50 to 60 with Graves' ophthalmopathy.

The genes are TRBV6-2 or TRBV6-3 and TRBJ1-1, with D uncertain. Germline V CDR1 and CDR2: MNHEY, SVGEGT. The CDR3 is 15 residues long. Trimming removed 0 bases from V and 0 bases from J, with 8 bases in between. The CDR3 is CASSYSASMNTEAFF. The CDR3 nucleotides read TGTGCCAGCAGTTACTCGGCAAGCATGAACACTGAAGCTTTCTTT.

This clonotype was picked up a small number of times. The CDR3 DNA sequence: TGTGCCAGCAGAGCCGGGGGAGGGCCCCAGCATTTT. This translates into CASRAGGGPQHF. The chain has TRBV27 and TRBJ1-5; tentatively, D is TRBD1 (5 bases). V was pared by 6 bases and J by 9 bases, with 12 bases between. Looked up from germline, CDR1 is MNHEY and CDR2 is SMNVEV (reference sequence). The CDR3 length is 12 residues.

The chain joins TRBV11-3 to TRBJ2-5; D gene unclear. In germline, CDR1 is SGHNT, CDR2 YENEEA. The CDR3 has 11 amino acids. V lost 8 bases to trimming and J lost 7 bases, with 11 bases between them. CDR3 sequence reads: CASQGEGTQYF. The CDR3 DNA follows: TGTGCCAGCCAAGGCGAAGGGACCCAGTACTTC.

This clonotype was seen many times. The genes are TRBV30 and TRBJ2-7; D call uncertain. There are 11 residues in the CDR3. V was pared by 0 bases and J by 4 bases, with 4 bases between. Per the germline V gene, CDR1 is GTSNPN and CDR2 is SVGIG (reference sequence). CDR3 sequence: CAWSVNYEQYF. CDR3 nucleotides: TGTGCCTGGAGTGTAAATTACGAGCAGTACTTC.

Comments on this clonotype: Given a much more abundant clone one base away, this may be a read error. V and J are TRBV2 and TRBJ2-2, with D perhaps assigned TRBD1 or TRBD2 (6 bases each). This CDR3 contains 13 residues. V was shortened by 8 bases and J by 6 bases, with 13 bases between the two germline ends. CDR1 is SNHLY and CDR2 is FYNNEI in the germline V gene. Written as DNA, the CDR3 is TGTGCCAGCGTGAGGAGGGGGGCCGGGGAGCTGTTTTTT. Protein product: CASVRRGAGELFF.

This clonotype was observed at least ten times. A much larger clone lies one base from this, so it may be a read error. The chain uses TRBV28 and TRBJ1-1, with a tentative D call TRBD1 (6 bases). Germline-derived CDR1 and CDR2 are MDHEN and SYDVKM. This CDR3 is built from 15 residues. Trimming took off 4 bases at V and 0 bases at J, with 12 bases between the two ends. CDR3 loop: CASSSQGTMNTEAFF. Written as DNA, the CDR3 is TGTGCCAGCAGTTCACAGGGAACCATGAACACTGAAGCTTTCTTT.

This clonotype was counted a few times. A much bigger clone sits one base away, suggesting this may be a read error. The genes are TRBV28 and TRBJ2-7, with 8 nucleotides matching TRBD2. CDR3 length: 14 amino acids. Germline CDR1 is MDHEN and CDR2 is SYDVKM. Trimming at V came to 3 bases and at J to 3 bases, leaving 4 bases not matched to a gene. CDR3 bases: TGTGCCAGCAGTTTCAAGGGACTAGTCTACGAGCAGTACTTC. This codes for CASSFKGLVYEQYF. Based on the CDR3 plus reference TRBV28 and TRBJ2-7, the full variable domain is DVKVTQSSRYLVKRTGEKVFLECVQDMDHENMFWYRQDPGLGLRLIYFSYDVKMKEKGDIPEGYSVSREKKERFSLILESASTNQTSMYLCASSFKGLVYEQYFGPGTRLTVT.

V gene TRBV2 combines with J gene TRBJ2-7; D call uncertain. The V gene's germline CDR1 is SNHLY and CDR2 FYNNEI. The CDR3 has 14 amino acids. Trimming removed 3 bases at V and 9 bases at J, with 18 bases between. The CDR3 coding sequence is TGTGCCAGCAGTGACCCCACGGACCATCCTTGGCAGTACTTC. It specifies CASSDPTDHPWQYF.

This clonotype was picked up many times. The J gene is TRBJ1-1, the V gene TRBV7-9; D is unresolved. This CDR3 contains 13 residues. The germline V gene has CDR1 SEHNR and CDR2 FQNEAQ (reference sequence). Trimming cost V 5 bases and J 1 base, with 8 bases left between them. The CDR3, as DNA: TGTGCCAGCAGCGAACAGCAGAACACTGAAGCTTTCTTT. Translation: CASSEQQNTEAFF.

In its sample, this clonotype was seen many times. The chain recombines TRBV30 with TRBJ2-4; 10 nucleotides line up with TRBD1. Trimming took 0 bases from V and 12 from J; bases not matched to a gene: 14. Germline V gene data show CDR1 as GTSNPN and CDR2 as SVGIG (reference sequence). This CDR3 comprises 16 residues. The CDR3 coding sequence is TGTGCCTGGAGTGTAGGGGGGACAGGGGCAATCACTGCTCAGTACTTC. This encodes CAWSVGGTGAITAQYF. The complete variable domain, with remaining parts taken from reference TRBV30 and TRBJ2-4, reads SQTIHQWPATLVQPVGSPLSLECTVEGTSNPNLYWYRQAAGRGLQLLFYSVGIGQISSEVPQNLSASRPQDRQFILSSKKLLLSDSGFYLCAWSVGGTGAITAQYFGAGTRLSVL.

This clonotype was observed at least ten times. The chain has TRBV7-2 and TRBJ2-5; TRBD2 agrees at 12 bases. This CDR3 is built from 16 residues. The trim removed 2 bases at V and 4 bases at J, leaving 5 bases unmatched. The germline CDR1 and CDR2 sequences are SGHTA and FQGNSA. The CDR3 coding sequence is TGTGCCAGCAGCTTACTTAGACTAGCGGGAGCAGAGACCCAGTACTTC. It is translated as CASSLLRLAGAETQYF.

The chain is built from TRBV2 and TRBJ2-7, with TRBD2 as a possible D gene (6 bases). The germline V gene encodes CDR1 SNHLY and CDR2 FYNNEI. The CDR3 has 14 residues. V was trimmed by 4 bases and J by 3 bases, leaving 13 bases between them. The CDR3 spells CASSAGLLSYEQYF. CDR3 nucleotides: TGTGCCAGCAGTGCGGGACTCCTCAGCTACGAGCAGTACTTC.

In its sample, this clonotype was seen many times. The rearrangement links TRBV10-3 to TRBJ1-2, with D uncertain. The CDR3 contains 12 residues. The ends were cut back, 1 base at V and 5 bases at J, with 5 bases in the middle. CDR1 and CDR2 (germline): ENHRY, SYGVKD. The CDR3 loop is CAISEFSYGYTF. For the CDR3, the DNA is TGTGCCATCAGTGAGTTTTCGTATGGCTACACCTTC.

This clonotype was seen many times. CDR3 sequence: CASSYSRREAFF. The DNA for the CDR3 is TGTGCCAGCAGTTACTCCCGGCGTGAAGCTTTCTTT. The rearrangement links TRBV6-2 or TRBV6-3 to TRBJ1-1; D is ambiguous. Germline-derived CDR1 and CDR2 are MNHEY and SVGEGT. The CDR3 is 12 amino acids. V lost 0 bases, J lost 7 bases, and 6 bases lay in between.

This clonotype was found many times. CDR3 bases: TGTGCCTGGGACCGGGACAGGGGCACCGGGGAGCTGTTTTTT. The encoded protein is CAWDRDRGTGELFF. The chain joins TRBV30 to TRBJ2-2, with TRBD1 matching 10 bases. V lost 5 bases, J lost 4 bases, and 4 bases stayed unmatched. The germline V gene encodes CDR1 GTSNPN and CDR2 SVGIG (reference sequence). The CDR3 covers 14 residues.

This clonotype occurred many times. The chain couples TRBV19 to TRBJ2-3, with unresolved D. V lost 6 bases to trimming and J lost 4 bases, with 14 bases between them. CDR1 and CDR2 from the germline V gene are LNHDA and SQIVND (reference sequence). The CDR3 is made up of 14 amino acids. The CDR3, as DNA: TGTGCCAGTAGGGTCGGGCCGGCGGCAGATACGCAGTATTTT. Its translation: CASRVGPAADTQYF.

To note about this clonotype: This may arise from a read error, as a much more abundant clone is one base away. CDR3 DNA: TGCGCCAGCAGTGCTCTTGGGACAGGCGGGCAGTACTTC. It is translated as CASSALGTGGQYF. The V gene is TRBV10-1, the J gene TRBJ2-7; 8 positions agree with TRBD1. CDR3 length equals 13 residues. In germline, CDR1 is WNHNN, CDR2 SYGVQD (reference sequence). V lost 4 bases and J lost 9; bases outside the gene matches: 8.

In its sample, this clonotype was seen many times. This chain links TRBV6-1 with TRBJ2-2; D is perhaps TRBD1 (5 bases). Germline loops: CDR1 MNHNS, CDR2 SASEGT. The CDR3 covers 14 residues. Between the trimmed V and J ends, which lost 2 bases and 2 bases, there was a span of 6 bases. CDR3 region: CASSETGNTGELFF. The CDR3 DNA reads TGTGCCAGCAGTGAAACAGGCAACACCGGGGAGCTGTTTTTT.